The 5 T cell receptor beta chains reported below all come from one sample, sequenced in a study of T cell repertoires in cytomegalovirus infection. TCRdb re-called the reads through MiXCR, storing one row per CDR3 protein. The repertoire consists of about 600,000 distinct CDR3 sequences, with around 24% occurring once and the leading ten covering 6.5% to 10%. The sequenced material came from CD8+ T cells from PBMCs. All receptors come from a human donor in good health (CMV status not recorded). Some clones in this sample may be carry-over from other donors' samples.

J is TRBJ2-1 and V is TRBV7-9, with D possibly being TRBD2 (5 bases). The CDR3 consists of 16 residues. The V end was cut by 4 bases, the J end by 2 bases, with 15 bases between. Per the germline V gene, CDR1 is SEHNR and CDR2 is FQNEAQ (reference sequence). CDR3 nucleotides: TGTGCCAGCAGCTCCTGGACTCCCCCAGCCTACAATGAGCAGTTCTTC. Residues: CASSSWTPPAYNEQFF.

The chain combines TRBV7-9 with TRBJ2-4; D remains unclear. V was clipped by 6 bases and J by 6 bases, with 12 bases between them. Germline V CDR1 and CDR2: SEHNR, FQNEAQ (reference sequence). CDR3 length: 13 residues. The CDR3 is CASSIIDRNIQYF. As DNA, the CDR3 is TGTGCCAGCAGTATCATCGACCGAAACATTCAGTACTTC.

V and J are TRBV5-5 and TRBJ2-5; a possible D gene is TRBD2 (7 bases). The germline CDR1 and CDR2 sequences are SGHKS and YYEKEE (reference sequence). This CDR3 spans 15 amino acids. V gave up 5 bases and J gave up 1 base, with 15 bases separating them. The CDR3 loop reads CASSGEAGAQETQYF. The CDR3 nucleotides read TGTGCCAGCAGTGGGGAGGCGGGGGCCCAAGAGACCCAGTACTTC.

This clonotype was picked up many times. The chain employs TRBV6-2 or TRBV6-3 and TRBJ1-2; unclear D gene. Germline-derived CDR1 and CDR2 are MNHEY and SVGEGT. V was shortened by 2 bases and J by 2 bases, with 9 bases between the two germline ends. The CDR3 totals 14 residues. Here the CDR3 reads CASSYPSRNYGYTF. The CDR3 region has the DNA TGTGCCAGCAGTTACCCCTCGAGAAACTATGGCTACACCTTC.

In DNA, the CDR3 is TGTGCCAGCAGCCAAGGTGGCGCGCACACTGAAGCTTTCTTT. This codes for CASSQGGAHTEAFF. The chain uses TRBV14 and TRBJ1-1; D gene uncertain. V lost 1 base to trimming and J lost 3 bases, with 9 bases between them. This CDR3 spans 14 amino acids. Germline lookup yields CDR1 SGHDN and CDR2 FVKESK. The variable domain in full, with the rest retrieved from reference TRBV14 and TRBJ1-1, is EAGVTQFPSHSVIEKGQTVTLRCDPISGHDNLYWYRRVMGKEIKFLLHFVKESKQDESGMPNNRFLAERTGGTYSTLKVQPAELEDSGVYFCASSQGGAHTEAFFGQGTRLTVV.